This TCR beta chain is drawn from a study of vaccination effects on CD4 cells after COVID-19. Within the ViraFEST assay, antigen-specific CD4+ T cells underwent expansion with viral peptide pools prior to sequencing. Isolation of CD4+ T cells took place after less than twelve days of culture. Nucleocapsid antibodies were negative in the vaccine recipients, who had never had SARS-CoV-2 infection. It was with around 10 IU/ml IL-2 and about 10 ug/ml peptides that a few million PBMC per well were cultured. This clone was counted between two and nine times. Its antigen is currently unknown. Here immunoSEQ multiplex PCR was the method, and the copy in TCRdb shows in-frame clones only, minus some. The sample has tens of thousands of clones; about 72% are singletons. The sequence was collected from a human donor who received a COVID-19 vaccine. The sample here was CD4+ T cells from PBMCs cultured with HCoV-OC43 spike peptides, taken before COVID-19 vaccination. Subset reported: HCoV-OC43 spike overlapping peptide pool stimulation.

The CDR3 spells CASSLWGQGRQETQYF. The CDR3 DNA reads TGCGCCAGCAGCTTGTGGGGACAGGGTCGCCAAGAGACCCAGTACTTC. The genes are TRBV5-1 and TRBJ2-5, with 9 bases fitting TRBD1. The germline gives CDR1 SGHRS, CDR2 YFSETQ. The CDR3 is made up of 16 amino acids. Trimming took 1 base from V and 1 from J; bases not matched to a gene: 5.